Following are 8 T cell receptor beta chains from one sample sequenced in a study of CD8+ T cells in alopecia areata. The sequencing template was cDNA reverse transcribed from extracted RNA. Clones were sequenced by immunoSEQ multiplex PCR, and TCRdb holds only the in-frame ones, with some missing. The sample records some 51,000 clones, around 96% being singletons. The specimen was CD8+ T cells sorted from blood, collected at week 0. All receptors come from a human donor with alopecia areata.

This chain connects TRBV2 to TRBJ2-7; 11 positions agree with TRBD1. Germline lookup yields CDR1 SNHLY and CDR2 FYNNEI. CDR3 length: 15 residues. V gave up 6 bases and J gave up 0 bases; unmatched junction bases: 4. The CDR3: CASSEDRGRSYEQYF. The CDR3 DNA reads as TGTGCCAGCAGCGAGGACAGGGGGCGCTCCTACGAGCAGTACTTC. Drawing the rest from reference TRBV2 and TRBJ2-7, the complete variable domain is EPEVTQTPSHQVTQMGQEVILRCVPISNHLYFYWYRQILGQKVEFLVSFYNNEISEKSEIFDDQFSVERPDGSNFTLKIRSTKLEDSAMYFCASSEDRGRSYEQYFGPGTRLTVT.

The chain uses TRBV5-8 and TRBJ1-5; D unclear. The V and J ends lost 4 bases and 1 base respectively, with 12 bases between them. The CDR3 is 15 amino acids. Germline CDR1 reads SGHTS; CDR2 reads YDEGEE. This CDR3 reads CASSLRYGSNQPQHF. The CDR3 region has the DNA TGTGCCAGCAGCCTTCGGTACGGAAGCAATCAGCCCCAGCATTTT.

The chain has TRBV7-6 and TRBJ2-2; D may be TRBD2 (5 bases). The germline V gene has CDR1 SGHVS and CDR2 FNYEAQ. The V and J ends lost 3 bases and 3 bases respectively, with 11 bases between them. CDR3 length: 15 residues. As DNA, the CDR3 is TGTGCCAGCAGCTTTTCGGGGAGCCACACCGGGGAGCTGTTTTTT. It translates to CASSFSGSHTGELFF.

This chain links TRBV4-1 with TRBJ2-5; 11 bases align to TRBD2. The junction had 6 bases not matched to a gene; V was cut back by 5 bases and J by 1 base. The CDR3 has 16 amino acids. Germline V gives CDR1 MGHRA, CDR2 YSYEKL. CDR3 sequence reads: CASSSRLAGLQETQYF. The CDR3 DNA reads TGCGCCAGCAGCTCCAGACTAGCGGGGCTCCAAGAGACCCAGTACTTC.

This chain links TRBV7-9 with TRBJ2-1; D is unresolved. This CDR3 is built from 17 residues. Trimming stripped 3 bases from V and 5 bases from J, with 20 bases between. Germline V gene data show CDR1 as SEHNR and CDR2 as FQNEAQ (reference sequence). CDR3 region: CASSFVHGRQANNEQFF. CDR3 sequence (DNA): TGTGCCAGCAGCTTCGTCCACGGCAGACAAGCTAACAATGAGCAGTTCTTC.

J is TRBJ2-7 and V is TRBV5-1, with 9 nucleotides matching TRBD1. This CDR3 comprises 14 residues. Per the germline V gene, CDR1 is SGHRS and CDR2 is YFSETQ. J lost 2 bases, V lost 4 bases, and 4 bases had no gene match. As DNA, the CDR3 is TGCGCCAGCAGCGATGGGACAGGGACCTACGAGCAGTACTTC. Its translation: CASSDGTGTYEQYF.

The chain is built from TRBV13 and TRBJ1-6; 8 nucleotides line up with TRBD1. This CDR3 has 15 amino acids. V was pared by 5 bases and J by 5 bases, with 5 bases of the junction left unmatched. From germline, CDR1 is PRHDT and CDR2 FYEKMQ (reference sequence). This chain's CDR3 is CASSTWTGNNSPLHF. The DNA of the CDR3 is TGTGCCAGCAGCACCTGGACAGGGAATAATTCACCCCTCCACTTT.

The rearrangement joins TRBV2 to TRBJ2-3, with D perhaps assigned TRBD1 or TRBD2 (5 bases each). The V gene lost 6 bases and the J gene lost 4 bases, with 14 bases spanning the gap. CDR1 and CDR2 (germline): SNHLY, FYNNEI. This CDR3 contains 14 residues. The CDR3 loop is CASRGTLGSDTQYF. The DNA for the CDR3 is TGTGCCAGCAGGGGGACCTTAGGGTCAGATACGCAGTATTTT.